The next 28 T cell receptor beta chains were all read from a single sample in a study of blood T cell repertoires in COVID-19. Using immunoSEQ multiplex PCR, the repertoire was profiled, and TCRdb retains in-frame clones only, with some absent. This table holds 130,000 to 150,000 clones, about nine tenths found once. The sequenced sample consisted of peripheral blood. The source of these receptors is a woman aged 45 to 65 with acute or convalescent COVID-19.

The CDR3 DNA reads as TGTGCCACCAGTGGGGGGGGACCTAACTATGGCTACACCTTC. Its protein is CATSGGGPNYGYTF. The chain couples TRBV24-1 to TRBJ1-2, with TRBD1 as a possible D gene (5 bases). CDR1 is KGHDR and CDR2 is SFDVKD in the germline V gene. The CDR3 runs 14 residues. V lost 5 bases and J 0 bases, leaving 9 bases between the germline ends.

This rearrangement joins TRBV9 to TRBJ2-1; 8 bases fit TRBD2. Germline trimming cut 2 bases from V and 5 bases from J; bases unmatched to any gene: 15. Looked up from germline, CDR1 is SGDLS and CDR2 is YYNGEE. This CDR3 region has 18 residues. The CDR3 DNA reads TGTGCCAGCAGCGTGTTAGGACTAGCAGGAAACGGGGACAATGAGCAGTTCTTC. This sequence encodes CASSVLGLAGNGDNEQFF.

A single count supports this clone. This chain connects TRBV18 to TRBJ1-5; 8 bases line up with TRBD1. CDR1 KGHSH and CDR2 LQKENI come from the germline V gene. This CDR3 is built from 16 residues. V shed 3 bases and J 7 bases; nucleotides not matched to a gene: 11. CDR3 sequence reads: CASSPELTGEEQPQHF. The CDR3 DNA reads as TGTGCCAGCTCACCTGAACTGACAGGGGAGGAACAGCCCCAGCATTTT.

This clone was detected only a few times. The chain combines TRBV7-8 with TRBJ2-7, with D maybe TRBD2 (7 bases). The CDR3 sequence is 14 residues long. Germline V gives CDR1 SGHVS, CDR2 FQNEAQ. Trimming left V 5 bases short and J 7 bases short, with 18 bases between. CDR3 in DNA: TGTGCCAGCAGCCACGAAGGGGGGGCCCGAGAGCAGTACTTC. It translates to CASSHEGGAREQYF.

This clone appeared once. The gene calls are TRBV29-1 and TRBJ2-7; the match to TRBD2 covers 7 bases. CDR3 length: 18 amino acids. CDR1 is SQVTM, CDR2 ANQGSEA, per germline. V gave up 1 base and J gave up 2 bases; unmatched junction bases: 17. CDR3 sequence reads: CSVEASRYKPGLPYEQYF. The CDR3 DNA follows: TGCAGCGTTGAAGCTTCCCGCTATAAACCGGGACTACCCTACGAGCAGTACTTC.

The chain recombines TRBV14 with TRBJ1-2; D ambiguous. The V and J ends lost 0 bases and 4 bases respectively, with 9 bases between them. Germline V CDR1 and CDR2: SGHDN, FVKESK. This CDR3 comprises 14 residues. The CDR3 sequence is CASSQEEPFYGYTF. CDR3 DNA sequence: TGTGCCAGCAGCCAAGAAGAGCCCTTCTATGGCTACACCTTC.

CDR3 in DNA: TGTGCAACACAGGAGAACACTGAAGCTTTCTTT. As protein: CATQENTEAFF. V and J are TRBV28 and TRBJ1-1; possible D gene TRBD1, 5 bases. CDR1 MDHEN and CDR2 SYDVKM come from the germline V gene. There are 11 residues in the CDR3.

J is TRBJ2-7 and V is TRBV24-1, with no clear D. Between the trimmed V and J ends, which lost 6 bases and 3 bases, there was a span of 14 bases. The germline gives CDR1 KGHDR, CDR2 SFDVKD. The CDR3 covers 14 residues. The CDR3 region is CATSSRQSHYEQYF. CDR3 sequence (DNA): TGTGCCACCAGTAGCAGGCAAAGCCACTACGAGCAGTACTTC.

The rearrangement joins TRBV6-5 to TRBJ2-3, with 10 bases matching TRBD1. Germline loops: CDR1 MNHEY, CDR2 SVGAGI. The CDR3 contains 16 residues. V shed 2 bases and J 1 base; nucleotides not matched to a gene: 3. This chain's CDR3 is CASSYQTGGGTDTQYF. CDR3 bases: TGTGCCAGCAGTTACCAGACAGGGGGCGGCACAGATACGCAGTATTTT.

The chain carries TRBV24-1 and TRBJ2-5; 13 nucleotides agree with TRBD2. With V trimmed by 3 bases and J by 3 bases, 3 bases remained unmatched. The germline V gene has CDR1 KGHDR and CDR2 SFDVKD. The CDR3 has 16 amino acids. CDR3 loop: CATSDLGTSGKETQYF. CDR3 sequence (DNA): TGTGCCACCAGTGATCTCGGGACTAGCGGGAAAGAGACCCAGTACTTC.

The J gene is TRBJ2-3, the V gene TRBV27; weak D call: TRBD2 (8 bases). This CDR3 region has 16 residues. Germline lookup yields CDR1 MNHEY and CDR2 SMNVEV (reference sequence). V gave up 6 bases and J gave up 3 bases, with 19 bases separating them. The CDR3 nucleotides read TGTGCCAGCAGCCCCCGGGAGGGGGCGCGGACAGATACGCAGTATTTT. It specifies CASSPREGARTDTQYF.

V gene TRBV30 combines with J gene TRBJ1-1, with 11 bases identical to TRBD1. Trimming cost V 2 bases and J 4 bases; bases outside gene matches: 3. From germline, CDR1 is GTSNPN and CDR2 SVGIG (reference sequence). This CDR3 has 14 residues. CDR3 DNA: TGTGCCTGGAGTCCCGGGACAGGGGGCACTGAAGCTTTCTTT. The encoded protein is CAWSPGTGGTEAFF.

This clone came up a few times. The chain combines TRBV29-1 with TRBJ1-4; a possible D gene is TRBD1 (5 bases). The CDR3 spans 16 residues. With 4 bases removed from V and 3 bases from J, the gap between germline ends came to 18 bases. CDR1 and CDR2 (germline): SQVTM, ANQGSEA. CDR3 protein: CSVGGVQGKANEKLFF. The CDR3 region has the DNA TGCAGCGTTGGGGGGGTTCAGGGAAAGGCTAATGAAAAACTGTTTTTT.

The CDR3 DNA reads as TGTGCCAGCAGCTTTTTGACTAGCGGGGAAAACGAGCAGTACTTC. Protein: CASSFLTSGENEQYF. The chain recombines TRBV11-2 with TRBJ2-7, with 11 nucleotides matching TRBD2. The CDR3 is 15 residues long. Germline V lookup: CDR1 SGHAT, CDR2 FQNNGV. V lost 3 bases and J lost 5; bases outside the gene matches: 6.

The chain carries TRBV28 and TRBJ2-3; 8 nucleotides align to TRBD1. Per the germline V gene, CDR1 is MDHEN and CDR2 is SYDVKM. The CDR3 is 17 amino acids. J was trimmed by 2 bases and V by 2 bases; bases with no gene match: 9. The CDR3 nucleotides read TGTGCCAGCAGTTTACCGGGACAGGTCCTACCCACAGATACGCAGTATTTT. Translated: CASSLPGQVLPTDTQYF. Complete variable domain (other parts from reference TRBV28 and TRBJ2-3): DVKVTQSSRYLVKRTGEKVFLECVQDMDHENMFWYRQDPGLGLRLIYFSYDVKMKEKGDIPEGYSVSREKKERFSLILESASTNQTSMYLCASSLPGQVLPTDTQYFGPGTRLTVL.

The V call is TRBV28, the J call TRBJ2-2; the match to TRBD1 covers 7 bases. Losses at the gene ends were 4 bases for V and 7 bases for J; bases not matched to a gene: 9. The length of the CDR3 is 15 residues. The germline gives CDR1 MDHEN, CDR2 SYDVKM. This CDR3 reads CASSSLTGIDGELFF. The CDR3 coding sequence is TGTGCCAGCAGTTCTTTGACAGGGATCGACGGGGAGCTGTTTTTT.

The CDR3 nucleotides read TGTGCCAGCTCACCACCGCCAGGGCCAAGCTACACCTTC. Translating it yields CASSPPPGPSYTF. The chain has TRBV18 and TRBJ1-2; the D gene is possibly TRBD1 (5 bases). The CDR3 is 13 residues long. Between the trimmed V and J ends, which lost 0 bases and 9 bases, there was a span of 11 bases. Per the germline V gene, CDR1 is KGHSH and CDR2 is LQKENI. Filled out from reference TRBV18 and TRBJ1-2, the complete variable domain reads NAGVMQNPRHLVRRRGQEARLRCSPMKGHSHVYWYRQLPEEGLKFMVYLQKENIIDESGMPKERFSAEFPKEGPSILRIQQVVRGDSAAYFCASSPPPGPSYTFGSGTRLTVV.

This clone was seen a few times. The chain uses TRBV7-8 and TRBJ1-1; D might be TRBD1 (6 bases). The germline gives CDR1 SGHVS, CDR2 FQNEAQ. CDR3 length: 15 residues. V lost 5 bases, J lost 6 bases, and 19 bases lay in between. CDR3 bases: TGTGCCAGCAGCACCTGGAAACAGGGTAACTCTGAAGCTTTCTTT. Translating it yields CASSTWKQGNSEAFF.

This clone was counted a few times. The chain carries TRBV2 and TRBJ1-5; TRBD1 might be the D (5 bases). Germline CDR1 and CDR2: SNHLY and FYNNEI. The CDR3 length is 15 residues. V lost 4 bases, J lost 0 bases, and 10 bases lay in between. The CDR3 nucleotides are TGTGCCAGCAGTGTGGACACTAATAGCAATCAGCCCCAGCATTTT. It is translated as CASSVDTNSNQPQHF.

The chain uses TRBV5-1 and TRBJ1-2; D not resolved. The CDR3 totals 14 residues. The germline V and J ends were trimmed by 0 bases and 0 bases, with 6 bases remaining between them. Germline CDR1 reads SGHRS; CDR2 reads YFSETQ. The CDR3 here is CASSLAVANYGYTF. The CDR3 DNA reads as TGCGCCAGCAGCTTGGCCGTAGCTAACTATGGCTACACCTTC.

This chain uses TRBV5-1 with TRBJ2-7, with D possibly TRBD1 on 6 matching bases. Germline CDR1 is SGHRS and CDR2 is YFSETQ. CDR3 length equals 15 residues. The V and J ends lost 2 bases and 3 bases respectively, with 15 bases between them. The CDR3 bases are TGCGCCAGCAGCTTAACGGACAGCGGAATCTACGAGCAGTACTTC. Translation gives CASSLTDSGIYEQYF.

This clone was seen just once. V usage is TRBV10-3 and J usage is TRBJ2-3; D perhaps matches TRBD2 (6 bases). Trimming stripped 2 bases from V and 2 bases from J, with 14 bases between. Germline CDR1 reads ENHRY; CDR2 reads SYGVKD. This CDR3 has 16 residues. The CDR3 loop reads CAISETGRGNTDTQYF. The CDR3 DNA reads as TGTGCCATCAGTGAGACTGGGCGGGGTAACACAGATACGCAGTATTTT.

The chain recombines TRBV7-6 with TRBJ2-1, with D perhaps matching TRBD1 (6 bases). V lost 5 bases, J lost 14 bases, and 22 bases lay in between. There are 14 residues in the CDR3. Germline V gene lookup returns CDR1 SGHVS and CDR2 FNYEAQ. CDR3 coding DNA: TGTGCCAGCAGCAACACCCAGGGGTCCGCTGTTGAGTTCTTC. Translating gives CASSNTQGSAVEFF.

This chain connects TRBV2 to TRBJ1-4, with 9 nucleotides matching TRBD1. The CDR3 is 15 residues long. The junction had 5 bases not matched to a gene; V was cut back by 9 bases and J by 0 bases. Germline CDR1 is SNHLY and CDR2 is FYNNEI. CDR3 sequence (DNA): TGTGCCAGAGGGGGGACAGGGACAACTAATGAAAAACTGTTTTTT. This codes for CARGGTGTTNEKLFF.

A single count supports this clone. The chain recombines TRBV3-1 (or the pseudogene TRBV3-2) with TRBJ1-5; TRBD1 matches 9 bases. CDR3 length: 20 residues. The germline gives CDR1 LGHDT, CDR2 YNNKEL (reference sequence). V lost 0 bases to trimming and J lost 0 bases; unmatched junction nucleotides: 12. The CDR3 region has the DNA TGTGCCAGCAGCCAAGAGAGATTTGTGACAGGGGGGTATAGCAATCAGCCCCAGCATTTT. Translation: CASSQERFVTGGYSNQPQHF.

In nucleotides, the CDR3 is TGTGCCAGTAGTATGGTACAGGGTAATTCACCCCTCCACTTT. Its protein product is CASSMVQGNSPLHF. The rearrangement joins TRBV19 to TRBJ1-6; D perhaps matches TRBD1 (6 bases). From germline, CDR1 is LNHDA and CDR2 SQIVND (reference sequence). The CDR3 has 14 amino acids. V lost 3 bases, J lost 6 bases, and 9 bases lay in between.

This chain links TRBV29-1 with TRBJ1-4, with no clear D. Germline CDR1 SQVTM, CDR2 ANQGSEA. This CDR3 region has 13 residues. The V and J ends lost 4 bases and 3 bases respectively, with 9 bases between them. The CDR3 sequence: CSVGQQPNEKLFF. CDR3 nucleotide sequence: TGCAGCGTTGGTCAACAGCCTAATGAAAAACTGTTTTTT.

This chain connects TRBV18 to TRBJ1-5; tentatively, D is TRBD1 (6 bases). Germline V gives CDR1 KGHSH, CDR2 LQKENI. Trimming left V 5 bases short and J 6 bases short, with 23 bases between. The CDR3 extends over 17 amino acids. CDR3 residues: CASSALTSGAGGQPQHF. The CDR3 nucleotides are TGTGCCAGCTCAGCACTGACCTCAGGGGCGGGGGGTCAGCCCCAGCATTTT.